A single sample gave rise to the 23 T cell receptor beta chains below, sequenced in a study of OX40 agonist ivuxolimab in advanced cancers. Some clones are missing from TCRdb's copy, which holds only in-frame ones; the method was immunoSEQ multiplex PCR. Among over 95,000 clones listed, about 86% were seen once. The material sequenced was CD4+ or CD8+ T cells sorted from blood, taken in a trial of the OX40 agonist ivuxolimab. The receptor set was obtained from an adult with an advanced solid tumor such as melanoma, head and neck, liver or kidney cancer.

This clone showed up just once. The chain is built from TRBV27 and TRBJ2-5, with D hard to call. Germline CDR1 is MNHEY and CDR2 is SMNVEV (reference sequence). Trimming took off 8 bases at V and 4 bases at J, with 14 bases between the two ends. This CDR3 has 13 amino acids. CDR3 in DNA: TGTGCCAGCGGCCCAACGTTCACAGAGACCCAGTACTTC. This encodes CASGPTFTETQYF.

This sequence joins TRBV5-5 and TRBJ2-1; D might be TRBD2 (6 bases). Germline V gives CDR1 SGHKS, CDR2 YYEKEE (reference sequence). Trimming pared 1 base from V and 4 bases from J, leaving 12 bases between. The CDR3 spans 15 residues. The CDR3 DNA sequence: TGTGCCAGCAGCTTGACGGGAGTTGGTTACAATGAGCAGTTCTTC. This codes for CASSLTGVGYNEQFF. The complete variable domain, with remaining parts taken from reference TRBV5-5 and TRBJ2-1, reads DAGVTQSPTHLIKTRGQQVTLRCSPISGHKSVSWYQQVLGQGPQFIFQYYEKEERGRGNFPDRFSARQFPNYSSELNVNALLLGDSALYLCASSLTGVGYNEQFFGPGTRLTVL.

A single count supports this clone. The CDR3 here is CASSEWQGYEQYF. In DNA form, the CDR3 reads TGCGCCAGCAGTGAGTGGCAGGGTTACGAGCAGTACTTC. The chain employs TRBV10-1 and TRBJ2-7; tentatively, D is TRBD1 (5 bases). Germline V gene sequence: CDR1 WNHNN, CDR2 SYGVQD (reference sequence). The V gene lost 1 base and the J gene lost 4 bases, with 8 bases spanning the gap. The CDR3 length is 13 residues.

This clone turned up a few times. This chain links TRBV6-1 with TRBJ2-7; D is possibly TRBD1 (5 bases). CDR1 and CDR2 (germline): MNHNS, SASEGT. The CDR3 consists of 14 residues. Trimming cost V 6 bases and J 2 bases, with 14 bases left between them. CDR3 sequence: CASRDTSPPYEQYF. CDR3 nucleotide sequence: TGTGCCAGCAGGGACACTTCCCCCCCCTACGAGCAGTACTTC.

The J gene is TRBJ1-4, the V gene TRBV6-1, with 9 bases identical to TRBD1. J gave up 2 bases and V 4 bases, and 8 bases lay outside the gene matches. This CDR3 has 17 amino acids. CDR1 and CDR2 from the germline V gene are MNHNS and SASEGT. CDR3 in amino acids: CASSGGTGRDTNEKLFF. In DNA form, the CDR3 reads TGTGCCAGCAGTGGGGGGACAGGGAGGGACACTAATGAAAAACTGTTTTTT.

The DNA of the CDR3 is TGTGCCAGCAGCGGATCGGCCCAGGGTAACTATGGCTACACCTTC. This sequence encodes CASSGSAQGNYGYTF. The chain employs TRBV5-4 and TRBJ1-2; the D gene is possibly TRBD1 (5 bases). The CDR3 extends over 15 amino acids. Germline V lookup: CDR1 SGHNT, CDR2 YYREEE (reference sequence). The V and J ends lost 4 bases and 1 base respectively, with 14 bases between them.

The CDR3 here is CASSLAGTGDQPQHF. CDR3 in DNA: TGTGCCAGCAGCTTAGCCGGGACAGGGGATCAGCCCCAGCATTTT. The chain joins TRBV7-2 to TRBJ1-5, with 10 positions matching TRBD1. The CDR3 is made up of 15 amino acids. With 0 bases clipped from V and 5 bases from J, the junction kept 1 base outside the gene matches. The V gene's germline CDR1 is SGHTA and CDR2 FQGNSA.

The chain couples TRBV12-5 to TRBJ2-7, with 8 bases fitting TRBD1. The junction had 5 bases not matched to a gene; V was cut back by 0 bases and J by 1 base. This CDR3 has 16 residues. Germline V gene lookup returns CDR1 LGHNT and CDR2 FRNRAP. CDR3 in amino acids: CASGLVLGQGSYEQYF. In nucleotides, the CDR3 is TGTGCTAGTGGTTTGGTATTAGGACAGGGATCCTACGAGCAGTACTTC.

In nucleotides, the CDR3 is TGTGCCAGCAGCTGGGGGTGGAGGGCACAACCAGGCGAGCAGTACTTC. It encodes CASSWGWRAQPGEQYF. The chain combines TRBV7-2 with TRBJ2-7; TRBD2 is a possible D gene (6 bases). The CDR3 contains 16 residues. V gave up 4 bases and J gave up 6 bases, with 22 bases separating them. Per the germline V gene, CDR1 is SGHTA and CDR2 is FQGNSA.

The J gene is TRBJ1-1, the V gene TRBV11-2; D remains ambiguous. Germline CDR1 is SGHAT and CDR2 is FQNNGV. Trimming shortened V by 1 base and J by 7 bases, and 4 bases separated the two germline ends. This CDR3 has 11 amino acids. The CDR3: CASSLVGEAFF. The CDR3 DNA reads TGTGCCAGCAGCTTAGTCGGTGAAGCTTTCTTT.

The chain uses TRBV6-5 and TRBJ1-1; no reliable D call. The germline V and J ends were trimmed by 3 bases and 5 bases, with 10 bases remaining between them. The CDR3 has 13 residues. Germline values: CDR1 MNHEY, CDR2 SVGAGI. The CDR3: CASSYEGWTEAFF. CDR3 nucleotide sequence: TGTGCCAGCAGTTATGAGGGTTGGACTGAAGCTTTCTTT.

This clone turned up a few times. This sequence joins TRBV5-1 and TRBJ1-1; TRBD1 is a possible D gene (5 bases). Trimming left V 5 bases short and J 0 bases short, with 17 bases between. CDR3 length equals 16 residues. Germline V gene sequence: CDR1 SGHRS, CDR2 YFSETQ. The CDR3 nucleotides read TGCGCCAGCAGTCGTCGGGGGTCTATTATGAACACTGAAGCTTTCTTT. Its protein is CASSRRGSIMNTEAFF.

The chain couples TRBV19 to TRBJ1-6; 9 bases line up with TRBD1. The length of the CDR3 is 14 residues. With 6 bases clipped from V and 9 bases from J, the junction kept 6 bases outside the gene matches. Germline V gene data show CDR1 as LNHDA and CDR2 as SQIVND (reference sequence). This CDR3 is CASSATGGGSPLHF. The DNA for the CDR3 is TGTGCCAGTAGCGCAACAGGGGGCGGTTCACCCCTCCACTTT. Variable domain in full (rest from reference TRBV19 and TRBJ1-6): DGGITQSPKYLFRKEGQNVTLSCEQNLNHDAMYWYRQDPGQGLRLIYYSQIVNDFQKGDIAEGYSVSREKKESFPLTVTSAQKNPTAFYLCASSATGGGSPLHFGNGTRLTVT.

This chain links TRBV11-2 with TRBJ1-2; 7 bases align to TRBD1. The CDR3 is made up of 14 amino acids. Germline V gene data show CDR1 as SGHAT and CDR2 as FQNNGV. The V segment lost 1 base and the J segment 6 bases; nucleotides outside the gene matches: 5. DNA of the CDR3: TGTGCCAGCAGCTTAGTACAGGGGAGGGATGGCTACACCTTC. Protein sequence: CASSLVQGRDGYTF.

Notes on this clone: Other nucleotide sequences in the sample specify the same CDR3. This chain uses TRBV28 with TRBJ2-4; TRBD2 might be the D (5 bases). This CDR3 spans 13 amino acids. V was pared by 4 bases and J by 8 bases, with 12 bases between. Germline V gene lookup returns CDR1 MDHEN and CDR2 SYDVKM. As DNA, the CDR3 is TGTGCCAGCAGTTCGAGGGTTTTGGACATTCAGTACTTC. It is translated as CASSSRVLDIQYF.

The chain recombines TRBV7-2 with TRBJ2-2; a weak D match, TRBD1 (6 bases). V lost 4 bases and J 3 bases, leaving 21 bases between the germline ends. Germline CDR1 and CDR2: SGHTA and FQGNSA. This CDR3 is built from 18 residues. CDR3 loop: CASSSFGTYSRDTGELFF. Here the CDR3 DNA reads TGTGCCAGCAGCTCCTTCGGGACATACTCGAGGGACACCGGGGAGCTGTTTTTT.

V usage is TRBV5-4 and J usage is TRBJ2-7; D may be TRBD1 (6 bases). Germline CDR1 reads SGHNT; CDR2 reads YYREEE (reference sequence). V was shortened by 2 bases and J by 4 bases, with 13 bases between the two germline ends. This CDR3 contains 14 residues. This CDR3 reads CASSLGGVAYEQYF. The CDR3 region has the DNA TGTGCCAGCAGCTTAGGGGGTGTCGCTTACGAGCAGTACTTC.

The chain uses TRBV14 and TRBJ1-3; 9 bases line up with TRBD1. CDR1 and CDR2 (germline): SGHDN, FVKESK. J lost 0 bases, V lost 6 bases, and 0 bases had no gene match. CDR3 length: 14 residues. The CDR3 DNA is TGTGCCAGCAGACAGGGGGCCTCTGGAAACACCATATATTTT. This encodes CASRQGASGNTIYF.

This chain links TRBV28 with TRBJ2-7, with 10 nucleotides matching TRBD1. The V gene end was trimmed by 5 bases and the J gene end by 2 bases; junction bases not matched to a gene: 6. There are 15 residues in the CDR3. Germline V gives CDR1 MDHEN, CDR2 SYDVKM. CDR3 loop: CASSGRDRGTYEQYF. CDR3 in DNA: TGTGCCAGCAGTGGCCGGGACAGGGGTACCTACGAGCAGTACTTC.

The J gene is TRBJ2-5, the V gene TRBV6-6; 11 bases fit TRBD2. The end of the DNA aligns better with TRBJ2-7, so the J call may be wrong. CDR3 length equals 15 residues. Germline CDR1 reads MNHNY; CDR2 reads SVGAGI (reference sequence). The CDR3 DNA follows: TGTGCCAGCAGGCTACTAGCGGGAGTATCGTACGAGCAGTACTTC. It encodes CASRLLAGVSYEQYF.

The V call is TRBV7-6, the J call TRBJ2-1; no clear D. Germline assignment: CDR1 SGHVS and CDR2 FNYEAQ. The CDR3 consists of 12 residues. V dropped 5 bases and J dropped 10 bases, with 12 bases sitting between them. The CDR3 reads CASSIDPSEQFF. CDR3 in DNA: TGTGCCAGCAGCATAGACCCATCCGAGCAGTTCTTC.

The V and J genes are TRBV29-1 and TRBJ2-7, with D possibly being TRBD2 (6 bases). Per the germline V gene, CDR1 is SQVTM and CDR2 is ANQGSEA. This CDR3 has 14 amino acids. V dropped 6 bases and J dropped 0 bases, with 15 bases sitting between them. Here the CDR3 reads CSVDGTGNSYEQYF. The DNA of the CDR3 is TGCAGCGTGGACGGGACTGGGAACTCCTACGAGCAGTACTTC.

The genes are TRBV7-2 and TRBJ2-3; tentatively, D is TRBD2 (6 bases). V was cut by 0 bases and J by 0 bases, with 16 bases left in between. CDR1 is SGHTA, CDR2 FQGNSA, per germline. The CDR3 sequence is 18 residues long. In nucleotides, the CDR3 is TGTGCCAGCAGCTTAGCCCAGACAGCGGGCTCTAGCACAGATACGCAGTATTTT. Its protein is CASSLAQTAGSSTDTQYF.